The entry below gives a single T cell receptor (beta chain) sequence along with its context. Its cognate antigen has yet to be identified. Per-nucleotide qualities are absent, and no much larger clonotype sits a single base away. V sheds 5 bases and J sheds 3 bases, leaving 10 bases between their ends. The CDR1 and CDR2 encoded by the germline V gene are SGHVS and FNYEAQ. The CDR3 goes from the cysteine to the phenylalanine over 13 residues. Just CDR3 DNA is preserved here, 39 bases in frame from base 1. This record belongs to a study of radiation and T cells in renal cell carcinoma (dated by TCRdb to 2018 to 2020). Context from the whole study: Samples came from a clinical trial, in which primary renal cell carcinomas received 15 Gy stereotactic body radiation therapy followed by nephrectomy 4 weeks later. TCR beta sequencing covered around 50 samples in total, comprising around 26 tumors and approximately 27 peripheral blood samples. A total of 4,016,671 unique CDR3 nucleotide sequences, encoding more than 2 million unique CDR3 amino acid sequences, were found across all 55 or so samples. The full study reports these points: Because the trial had a single-armed design, the trial could not examine how radiation dose or scheduling affected the TCR repertoire. Changes in the blood repertoire were not tracked past 4 weeks after treatment. In blood, the top tumor clonotypes increased between baseline and 2 weeks post-radiation and then shrank by 4 weeks, which suggests that tumor-resident clones expanded only transiently. Because no pretreatment tumor biopsies were available, whether clonotypes were present in the tumor at baseline could not be determined.

The time point label, as the study defines it: baseline pretreatment blood. The treatment or condition label, as the study defines it: 15 Gy SBRT to primary tumor, nephrectomy 4 weeks later. To track tumor-enriched clonotypes, serial peripheral blood was sampled from radiation-treated patients at baseline and at 2 weeks and 4 weeks after SBRT. All patients had renal cell carcinoma with clear cell pathology. The QIAamp DNA Blood Mini Kit (Qiagen) was used to prepare genomic DNA for TCR sequencing. Only samples passing all quality control checks were included in the analyses. TCR beta libraries were generated from genomic DNA with the immunoSEQ kit, following the manufacturer's recommendations. For library preparation, a first multiplex PCR was performed with proprietary primers, followed by a second PCR in which unique barcodes were added, and bead cleanups were performed after each round. Each sample batch included a kit-provided positive control reaction and a negative control reaction. The final libraries were assessed on an Agilent 4200 TapeStation D1000 ScreenTape, pooled by volume, and quantified by qPCR. Sequencing was performed on an Illumina NextSeq500 using a MidOutput 150-cycle cartridge, with 156 Read1 cycles, 15 Index1 cycles, and the kit custom primers. The pooled library was loaded at around 1.1 pM with about 18% PhiX control spiked in. The authors processed their data as follows. Vendor-processed data were analyzed in R, and a clonotype was defined as all T cells sharing the same CDR3 nucleotide sequence. In the clone abundance analyses, frequencies in each sample were normalized to that sample's 10,000 most abundant clones. Before analysis, public T cell clones were removed, and these numbered fewer than six per sample on average. A difference in abundance of at least 32-fold between compartments was used to define tumor-enriched and baseline blood-enriched clonotypes. Clonotypes expanded or contracted between blood time points were identified with a beta-binomial differential abundance model. Tumor-blood repertoire similarity was measured with the Baroni-Urbani and Buser coefficient, and groups were compared using two-tailed Wilcoxon tests in R. Here the immuneACCESS table is served through TCRdb, limited to in-frame sequences with V and J called. Missing clones are a known gap in these copies; in checked studies unresolved V genes cover under half, and the rest lacks a known reason. Clone size and V and J calls were adopted from that table, with D and trimming inferred from the DNA. For this sample the table gives roughly 150,000 clones, of which about 88% were detected only once. 3.5% to 5% of the sample is held by the ten biggest clonotypes.

Sequencing was performed on blood, taken from a patient whose treatment included radiotherapy and nephrectomy. Recombination connected TRBV7-6 to TRBJ1-1; the D gene cannot be resolved reliably. The source of this sequence is a woman in her 70s with renal cell carcinoma. The CDR3 reads as follows: CASSRQRDTEAFF. The nucleotide sequence is given as TGTGCCAGCAGCCGTCAGAGGGACACTGAAGCTTTCTTT.